Each of the 7 T cell receptor beta chains below was sequenced from the same sample in a study of control samples from healthy donors and cancer patients (dated by TCRdb to the early 2020s). Libraries were prepared through the immunoSEQ multiplex PCR assay. The immuneACCESS repertoire file appears here via TCRdb, limited to in-frame rearrangements. These files lack a portion of the clones; in checked studies, under half of the deficit traces to unresolved V genes, and the cause of the others is not known. Counted in this sample were around 170,000 clones; 88% of them appeared once. Approximately 4.9% of the sample lies in the top ten. The sample was blood. Receptors originate from a woman in her 30s in good health.

J is TRBJ2-2 and V is TRBV9; 7 bases line up with TRBD2. The CDR3 is 14 residues long. The V gene end was trimmed by 1 base and the J gene end by 6 bases; junction bases not matched to a gene: 3. CDR1 is SGDLS and CDR2 is YYNGEE in the germline V gene. CDR3 bases: TGTGCCAGCAGCGTAACGGGGAGGGCCGGGGAGCTGTTTTTT. As protein: CASSVTGRAGELFF.

The chain is built from TRBV14 and TRBJ1-1; D might be TRBD1 (6 bases). V was shortened by 4 bases and J by 7 bases, with 16 bases between the two germline ends. Per the germline V gene, CDR1 is SGHDN and CDR2 is FVKESK. CDR3 size: 14 residues. CDR3 DNA: TGTGCCAGCAGCCCAAGACCCCCGACAGGTGAAGCTTTCTTT. Its protein product is CASSPRPPTGEAFF.

This chain connects TRBV5-1 to TRBJ2-3; TRBD2 agrees at 12 bases. This CDR3 spans 15 amino acids. The J segment lost 12 bases and the V segment lost 3 bases, leaving 11 bases of the junction unmatched. Germline CDR1 reads SGHRS; CDR2 reads YFSETQ. CDR3: CASSSLQTSGGFQYF. The DNA of the CDR3 is TGCGCCAGCAGCTCTTTACAGACTAGCGGGGGATTTCAGTATTTT.

J is TRBJ1-2 and V is TRBV7-8; no firm D call. The CDR3 runs 15 residues. Germline-derived CDR1 and CDR2 are SGHVS and FQNEAQ. The V end was cut by 0 bases, the J end by 7 bases, with 15 bases between. CDR3 sequence (DNA): TGTGCCAGCAGCTTAGCGTCCTCGGTAAATGGTGGCTACACCTTC. Translating it yields CASSLASSVNGGYTF.

The chain links TRBV29-1 to TRBJ1-2; a possible D gene is TRBD1 (6 bases). Trimming pared 0 bases from V and 7 bases from J, leaving 12 bases between. Germline values: CDR1 SQVTM, CDR2 ANQGSEA. The CDR3 is made up of 13 amino acids. CDR3 loop: CSVEEARGGGYTF. CDR3 DNA: TGCAGCGTTGAAGAAGCCAGGGGCGGTGGCTACACCTTC.

The V and J genes are TRBV4-2 and TRBJ2-5, with TRBD2 matching over 7 bases. Germline values: CDR1 LGHNA, CDR2 YNFKEQ. The trim removed 1 base at V and 5 bases at J, leaving 10 bases unmatched. This CDR3 is built from 16 residues. For the CDR3, the DNA is TGTGCCAGCAGCCAAGGAAACCGGGACTATGAGGAGACCCAGTACTTC. Amino acids: CASSQGNRDYEETQYF.

The rearrangement links TRBV24-1 to TRBJ2-2; D perhaps matches TRBD2 (5 bases). V was shortened by 1 base and J by 4 bases, with 12 bases between the two germline ends. The germline CDR1 and CDR2 sequences are KGHDR and SFDVKD. The CDR3 contains 16 residues. DNA of the CDR3: TGTGCCACCAGTGATTTCGCAAGCGGTCCCACCGGGGAGCTGTTTTTT. This gives the protein CATSDFASGPTGELFF.